The text below deals with one T cell receptor beta chain. This sample is drawn from a study of shared clonotypes between healthy human individuals. Clones were sequenced by immunoSEQ multiplex PCR, and TCRdb holds only the in-frame ones, with some missing. This table has about 1 million clones, approximately 72% appearing once. Trimming took 3 bases from V and 5 from J, leaving 14 bases between them. CDR1 and CDR2 from the germline V gene are SGHRS and YFSETQ. This CDR3 has 15 residues. The receptor was derived from a man younger than 35 in good health. The chain recombines TRBV5-1 with TRBJ2-2; no definite D call. The sequenced sample consisted of memory CD4+ T cells sorted from blood. Specified subset: CD45RA-negative fraction. The DNA of the CDR3 is TGCGCCAGCAGCTATAGTTTTGAGGCGACCGGGGAGCTGTTTTTT. Its protein product is CASSYSFEATGELFF.